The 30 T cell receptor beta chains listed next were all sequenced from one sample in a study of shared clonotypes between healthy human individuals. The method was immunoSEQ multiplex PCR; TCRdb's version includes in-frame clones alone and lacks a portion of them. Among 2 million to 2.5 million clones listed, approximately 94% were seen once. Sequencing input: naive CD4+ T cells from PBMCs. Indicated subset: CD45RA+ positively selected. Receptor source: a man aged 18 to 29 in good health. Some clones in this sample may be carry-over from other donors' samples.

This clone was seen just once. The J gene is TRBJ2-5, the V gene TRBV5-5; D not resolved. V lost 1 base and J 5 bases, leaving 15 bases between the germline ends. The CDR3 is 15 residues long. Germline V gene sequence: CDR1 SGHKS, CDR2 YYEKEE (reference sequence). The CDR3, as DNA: TGTGCCAGCAGCTTGCTTCCGGCTAGTAGGGAGACCCAGTACTTC. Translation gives CASSLLPASRETQYF.

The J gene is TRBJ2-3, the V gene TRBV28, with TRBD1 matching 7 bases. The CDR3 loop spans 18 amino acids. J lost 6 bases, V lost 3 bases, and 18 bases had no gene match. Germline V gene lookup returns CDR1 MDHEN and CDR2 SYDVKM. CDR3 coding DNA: TGTGCCAGCAGTTTTCGGACAGGAGGTTTAGGGTTTATTGATACGCAGTATTTT. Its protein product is CASSFRTGGLGFIDTQYF. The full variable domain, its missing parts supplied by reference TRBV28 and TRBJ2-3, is DVKVTQSSRYLVKRTGEKVFLECVQDMDHENMFWYRQDPGLGLRLIYFSYDVKMKEKGDIPEGYSVSREKKERFSLILESASTNQTSMYLCASSFRTGGLGFIDTQYFGPGTRLTVL.

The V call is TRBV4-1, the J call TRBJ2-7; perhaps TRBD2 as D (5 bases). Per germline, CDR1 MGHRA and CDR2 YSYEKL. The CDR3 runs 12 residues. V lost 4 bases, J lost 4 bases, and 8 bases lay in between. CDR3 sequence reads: CASSRGLYEQYF. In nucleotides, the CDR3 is TGCGCCAGCAGCCGTGGACTTTACGAGCAGTACTTC.

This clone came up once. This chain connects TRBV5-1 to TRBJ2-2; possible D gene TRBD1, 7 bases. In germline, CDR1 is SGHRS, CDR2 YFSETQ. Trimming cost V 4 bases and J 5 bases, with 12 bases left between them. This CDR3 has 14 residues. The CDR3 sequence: CASSGGTATGELFF. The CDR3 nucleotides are TGCGCCAGCAGCGGAGGGACAGCTACCGGGGAGCTGTTTTTT.

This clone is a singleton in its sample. The CDR3 reads CASSIQGLAAYEQYF. The CDR3 DNA sequence: TGTGCCAGCAGCATTCAGGGACTAGCGGCCTACGAGCAGTACTTC. The V call is TRBV5-4, the J call TRBJ2-7; 11 nucleotides agree with TRBD2. From germline, CDR1 is SGHNT and CDR2 YYREEE (reference sequence). Trimming removed 4 bases from V and 2 bases from J; junction bases left unmatched: 5. The CDR3 spans 15 residues.

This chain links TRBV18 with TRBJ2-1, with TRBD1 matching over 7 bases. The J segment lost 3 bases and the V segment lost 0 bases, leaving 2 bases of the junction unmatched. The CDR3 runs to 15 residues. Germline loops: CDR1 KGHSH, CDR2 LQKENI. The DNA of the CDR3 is TGTGCCAGCTCACCACCGGGACAGCACTACAATGAGCAGTTCTTC. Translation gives CASSPPGQHYNEQFF.

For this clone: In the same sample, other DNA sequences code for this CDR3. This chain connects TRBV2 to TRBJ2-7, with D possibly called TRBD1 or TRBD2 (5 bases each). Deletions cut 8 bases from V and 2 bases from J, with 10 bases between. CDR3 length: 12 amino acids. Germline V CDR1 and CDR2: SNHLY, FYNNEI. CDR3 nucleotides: TGTGCCAGCCGGCAGGGACCCTACGAGCAGTACTTC. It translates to CASRQGPYEQYF.

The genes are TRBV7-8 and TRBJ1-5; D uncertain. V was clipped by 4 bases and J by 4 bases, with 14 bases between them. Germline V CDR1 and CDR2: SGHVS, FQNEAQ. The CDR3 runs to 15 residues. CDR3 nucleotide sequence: TGTGCCAGCAGCTCCCTTGGCGTGGCAAATCAGCCCCAGCATTTT. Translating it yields CASSSLGVANQPQHF.

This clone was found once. CDR3 sequence (DNA): TGTGCCAGCAGCCGAGACAGGGGGGGGACTGAAGCTTTCTTT. Its protein is CASSRDRGGTEAFF. The chain uses TRBV4-2 and TRBJ1-1, with 9 bases identical to TRBD1. The V and J ends lost 4 bases and 5 bases, in that order; junction bases with no gene match: 5. The CDR3 extends over 14 amino acids. The germline V gene encodes CDR1 LGHNA and CDR2 YNFKEQ.

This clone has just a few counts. This CDR3 reads CASSPDRGRNQPQHF. The CDR3 nucleotides read TGTGCCAGTAGTCCCGACAGGGGGCGCAATCAGCCCCAGCATTTT. This rearrangement joins TRBV19 to TRBJ1-5, with 10 bases aligning to TRBD1. The CDR3 covers 15 residues. V was pared by 5 bases and J by 2 bases, with 3 bases of the junction left unmatched. CDR1 and CDR2 from the germline V gene are LNHDA and SQIVND (reference sequence).

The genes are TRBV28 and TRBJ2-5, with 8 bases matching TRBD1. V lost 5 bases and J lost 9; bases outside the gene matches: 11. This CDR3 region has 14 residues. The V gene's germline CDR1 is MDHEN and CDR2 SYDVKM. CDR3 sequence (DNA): TGTGCCAGCAGTCCGGGACAGGCCCTCGGGGCCCAGTACTTC. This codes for CASSPGQALGAQYF.

For the CDR3, the DNA is TGCGCCAGCAGCACACAGGACAGGGGAAACATTCAGTACTTC. Residues: CASSTQDRGNIQYF. The gene calls are TRBV4-1 and TRBJ2-4; 9 nucleotides align to TRBD1. The CDR3 runs 14 residues. The V segment lost 5 bases and the J segment 6 bases; nucleotides outside the gene matches: 5. Germline V gene lookup returns CDR1 MGHRA and CDR2 YSYEKL.

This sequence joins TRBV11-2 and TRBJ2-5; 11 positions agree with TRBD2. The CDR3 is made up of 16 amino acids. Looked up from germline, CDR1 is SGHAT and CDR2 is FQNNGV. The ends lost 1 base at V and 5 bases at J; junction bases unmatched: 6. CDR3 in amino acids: CASSLVLAGGLETQYF. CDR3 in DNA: TGTGCCAGCAGCTTAGTGCTAGCGGGAGGTTTGGAGACCCAGTACTTC.

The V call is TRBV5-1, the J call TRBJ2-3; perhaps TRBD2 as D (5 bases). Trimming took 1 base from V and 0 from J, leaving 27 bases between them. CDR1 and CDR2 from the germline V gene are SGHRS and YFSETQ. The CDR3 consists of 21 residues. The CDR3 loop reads CASSLFVVGLAPPSSTDTQYF. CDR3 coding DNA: TGCGCCAGCAGCTTGTTTGTCGTTGGGCTAGCACCTCCATCTAGCACAGATACGCAGTATTTT.

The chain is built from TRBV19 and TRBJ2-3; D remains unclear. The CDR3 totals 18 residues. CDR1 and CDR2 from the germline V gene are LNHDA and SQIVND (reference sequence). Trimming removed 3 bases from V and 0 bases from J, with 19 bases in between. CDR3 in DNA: TGTGCCAGTAGTATGAGAGGTCCGGGCGTAATTAGCACAGATACGCAGTATTTT. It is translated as CASSMRGPGVISTDTQYF.

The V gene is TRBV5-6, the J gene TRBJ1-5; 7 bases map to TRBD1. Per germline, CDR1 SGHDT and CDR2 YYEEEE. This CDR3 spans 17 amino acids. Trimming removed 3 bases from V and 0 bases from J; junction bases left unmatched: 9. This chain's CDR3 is CASSSRTGENSNQPQHF. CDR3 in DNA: TGTGCCAGCAGCTCCCGGACAGGCGAGAATAGCAATCAGCCCCAGCATTTT.

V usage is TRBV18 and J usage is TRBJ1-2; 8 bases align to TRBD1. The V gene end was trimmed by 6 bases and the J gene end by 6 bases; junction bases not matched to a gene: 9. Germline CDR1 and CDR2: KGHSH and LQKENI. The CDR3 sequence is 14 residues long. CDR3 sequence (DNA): TGTGCCAGCTCTCCAGGACAGGGTAGAAATGGCTACACCTTC. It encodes CASSPGQGRNGYTF. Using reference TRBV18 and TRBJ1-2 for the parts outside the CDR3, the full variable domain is NAGVMQNPRHLVRRRGQEARLRCSPMKGHSHVYWYRQLPEEGLKFMVYLQKENIIDESGMPKERFSAEFPKEGPSILRIQQVVRGDSAAYFCASSPGQGRNGYTFGSGTRLTVV.

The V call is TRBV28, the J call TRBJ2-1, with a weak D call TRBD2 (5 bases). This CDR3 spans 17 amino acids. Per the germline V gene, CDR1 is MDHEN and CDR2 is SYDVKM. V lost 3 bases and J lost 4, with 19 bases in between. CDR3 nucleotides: TGTGCCAGCAGTTTCGCAGGTTTCCGGTCGGGGTACAATGAGCAGTTCTTC. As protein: CASSFAGFRSGYNEQFF.

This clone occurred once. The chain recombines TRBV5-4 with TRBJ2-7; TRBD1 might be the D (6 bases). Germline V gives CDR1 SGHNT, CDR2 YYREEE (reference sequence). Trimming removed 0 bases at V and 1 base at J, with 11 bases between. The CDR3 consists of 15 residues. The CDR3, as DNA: TGTGCCAGCAGCTTGGTGGGGACACCTTCCTACGAGCAGTACTTC. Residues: CASSLVGTPSYEQYF. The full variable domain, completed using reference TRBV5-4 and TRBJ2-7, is ETGVTQSPTHLIKTRGQQVTLRCSSQSGHNTVSWYQQALGQGPQFIFQYYREEENGRGNFPPRFSGLQFPNYSSELNVNALELDDSALYLCASSLVGTPSYEQYFGPGTRLTVT.

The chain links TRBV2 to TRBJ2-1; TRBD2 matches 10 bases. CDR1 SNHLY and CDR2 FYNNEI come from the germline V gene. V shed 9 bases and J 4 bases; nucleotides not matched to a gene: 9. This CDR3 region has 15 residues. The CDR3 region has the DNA TGTGCCAGTCTAAGGACTAGCGGACTGTACAATGAGCAGTTCTTC. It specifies CASLRTSGLYNEQFF.

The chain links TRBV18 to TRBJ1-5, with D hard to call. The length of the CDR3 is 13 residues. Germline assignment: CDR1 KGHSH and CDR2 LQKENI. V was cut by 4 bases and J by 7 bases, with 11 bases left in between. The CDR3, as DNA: TGTGCCAGCTCACGCGCCCCTGAACAGCCCCAGCATTTT. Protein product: CASSRAPEQPQHF.

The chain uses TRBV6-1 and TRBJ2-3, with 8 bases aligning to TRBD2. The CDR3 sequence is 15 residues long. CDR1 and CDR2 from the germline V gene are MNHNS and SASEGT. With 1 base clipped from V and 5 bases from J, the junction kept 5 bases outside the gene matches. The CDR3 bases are TGTGCCAGCAGTGAAGGGACTAGCCGCGGAGATACGCAGTATTTT. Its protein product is CASSEGTSRGDTQYF.

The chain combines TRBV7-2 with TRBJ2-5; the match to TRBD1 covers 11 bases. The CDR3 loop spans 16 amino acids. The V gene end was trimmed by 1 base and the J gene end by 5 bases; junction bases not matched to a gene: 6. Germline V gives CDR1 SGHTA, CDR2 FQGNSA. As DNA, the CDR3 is TGTGCCAGCAGCTTAGTCTGGACAGGGGGCGCGGAGACCCAGTACTTC. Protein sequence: CASSLVWTGGAETQYF.

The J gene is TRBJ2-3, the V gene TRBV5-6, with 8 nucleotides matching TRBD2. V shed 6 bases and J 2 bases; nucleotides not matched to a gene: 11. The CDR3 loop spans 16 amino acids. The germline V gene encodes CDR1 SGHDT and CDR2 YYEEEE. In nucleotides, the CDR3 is TGTGCCAGCACCATAGCGGGGCTCGGGCACACAGATACGCAGTATTTT. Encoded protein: CASTIAGLGHTDTQYF.

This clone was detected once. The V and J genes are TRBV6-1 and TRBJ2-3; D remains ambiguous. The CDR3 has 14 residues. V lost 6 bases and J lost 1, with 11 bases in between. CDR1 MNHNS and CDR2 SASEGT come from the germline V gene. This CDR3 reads CASSRLWGTDTQYF. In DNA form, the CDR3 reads TGTGCCAGCAGCCGCCTCTGGGGCACAGATACGCAGTATTTT.

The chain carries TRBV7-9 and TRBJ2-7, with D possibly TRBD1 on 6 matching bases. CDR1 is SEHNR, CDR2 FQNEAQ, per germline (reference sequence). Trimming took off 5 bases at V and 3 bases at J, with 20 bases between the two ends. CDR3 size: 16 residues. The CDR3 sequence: CASSPGRGRGFYEQYF. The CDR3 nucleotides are TGTGCCAGCAGCCCGGGCCGGGGCAGGGGTTTCTACGAGCAGTACTTC.

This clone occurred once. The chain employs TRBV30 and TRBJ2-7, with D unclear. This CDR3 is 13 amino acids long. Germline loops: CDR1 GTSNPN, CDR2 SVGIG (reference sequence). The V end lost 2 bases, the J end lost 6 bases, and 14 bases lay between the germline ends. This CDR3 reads CAWSKGLLREQYF. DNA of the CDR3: TGTGCCTGGAGTAAGGGATTGTTGCGCGAGCAGTACTTC.

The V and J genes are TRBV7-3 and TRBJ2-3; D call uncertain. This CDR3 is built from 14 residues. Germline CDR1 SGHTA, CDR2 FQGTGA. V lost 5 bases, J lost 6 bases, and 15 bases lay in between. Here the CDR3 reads CASSPRGLGDTQYF. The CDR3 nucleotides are TGTGCCAGCAGCCCGCGAGGTCTTGGGGATACGCAGTATTTT.

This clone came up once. CDR3 DNA: TGTGCCAGTAGTCCGGACAGGGGCAGGCCAGATACGCAGTATTTT. It encodes CASSPDRGRPDTQYF. The chain carries TRBV19 and TRBJ2-3; 9 bases are a match to TRBD1. The CDR3 has 15 amino acids. Germline trimming cut 5 bases from V and 4 bases from J; bases unmatched to any gene: 7. CDR1 and CDR2 (germline): LNHDA, SQIVND (reference sequence).

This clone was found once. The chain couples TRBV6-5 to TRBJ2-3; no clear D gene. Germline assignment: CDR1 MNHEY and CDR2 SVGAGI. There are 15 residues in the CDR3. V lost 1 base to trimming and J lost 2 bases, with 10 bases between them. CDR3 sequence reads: CASSYFGRTTDTQYF. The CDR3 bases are TGTGCCAGCAGTTACTTTGGCAGGACCACAGATACGCAGTATTTT.